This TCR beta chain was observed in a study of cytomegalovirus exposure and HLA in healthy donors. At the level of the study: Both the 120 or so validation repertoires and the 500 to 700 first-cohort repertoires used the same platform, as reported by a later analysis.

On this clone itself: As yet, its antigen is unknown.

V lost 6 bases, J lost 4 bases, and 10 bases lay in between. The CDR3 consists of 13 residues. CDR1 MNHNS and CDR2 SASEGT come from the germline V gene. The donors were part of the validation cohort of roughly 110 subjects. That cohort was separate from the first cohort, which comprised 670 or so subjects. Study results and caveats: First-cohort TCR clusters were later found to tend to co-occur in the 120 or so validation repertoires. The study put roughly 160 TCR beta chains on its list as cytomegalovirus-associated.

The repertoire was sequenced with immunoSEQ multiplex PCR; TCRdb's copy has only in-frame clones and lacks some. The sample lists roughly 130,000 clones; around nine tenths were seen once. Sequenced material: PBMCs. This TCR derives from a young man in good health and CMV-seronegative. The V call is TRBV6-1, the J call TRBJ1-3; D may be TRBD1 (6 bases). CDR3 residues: CASSGQRGNTIYF. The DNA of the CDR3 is TGTGCCAGCAGCGGACAGAGGGGAAACACCATATATTTT.